This paragraph covers one T cell receptor beta chain sequence. One base away lies a much larger clone, so this may be a sequencing read error. TCR alpha and beta CDR3 regions were amplified from RNA using iRepertoire nested multiplex PCR. One-step reverse transcription and amplification started from approximately 100-400 ng of tissue mRNA or PBMC total RNA. TCRdb ran MiXCR on the multiplex PCR reads and lists one entry per CDR3 protein. The table lists approximately 140,000 distinct CDR3 sequences, 24% of them singletons, with under 35% in the top ten. The data derive from a study of glioma-infiltrating T cells. CDR3 length equals 15 residues. Between the trimmed V and J ends, which lost 7 bases and 2 bases, there was a span of 16 bases. The germline gives CDR1 MNHEY, CDR2 SMNVEV (reference sequence).

The clonotype originates from a human donor with low-grade glioma or glioblastoma, undergoing nonglioma brain surgery, or in good health (not recorded which). J is TRBJ2-3 and V is TRBV27; D is ambiguous. The sequencing sample was made of glioma tissue, nonneoplastic brain tissue, or PBMCs (not recorded which). This CDR3 reads CASTPHWHTTDTQYF. The CDR3 nucleotides read TGTGCCAGCACCCCCCACTGGCATACCACAGATACGCAGTATTTT.